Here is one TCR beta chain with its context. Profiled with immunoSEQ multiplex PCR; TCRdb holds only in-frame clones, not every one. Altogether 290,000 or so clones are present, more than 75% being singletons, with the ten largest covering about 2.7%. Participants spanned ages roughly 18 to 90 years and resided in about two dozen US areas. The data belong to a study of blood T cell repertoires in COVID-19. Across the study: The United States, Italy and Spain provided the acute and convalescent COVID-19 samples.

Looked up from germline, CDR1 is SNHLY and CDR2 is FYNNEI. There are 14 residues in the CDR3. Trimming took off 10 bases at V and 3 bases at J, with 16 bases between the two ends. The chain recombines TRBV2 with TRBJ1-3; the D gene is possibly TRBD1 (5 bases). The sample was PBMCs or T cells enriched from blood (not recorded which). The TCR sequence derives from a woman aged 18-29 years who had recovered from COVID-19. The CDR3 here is CATRQGDIGNTIYF. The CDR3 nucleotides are TGTGCCACCAGACAAGGGGATATTGGAAACACCATATATTTT.